The 10 T cell receptor beta chains in this list originate from one sample, sequenced in a study of T cells after yellow fever vaccination (dated by TCRdb to about 2019). Read against the paper, the sample's treatment or condition label means: live attenuated yellow fever vaccine strain. Library construction relied on 5' RACE. TCRdb records Illumina HiSeq 2500 as the sequencer. TCRdb applied fastp at Q25 and MiXCR to the public reads, then kept only in-frame beta chains. Each entry is one CDR3 protein sequence, shown with its most common DNA and genes. The sample profile shows 500,000 to 650,000 distinct CDR3 sequences; around a sixth of them were found once. The biggest ten clones account for approximately 15% of the sample. The sequences come from PBMCs, collected around 5 days after the first yellow fever vaccination. All receptors derive from a man between 18 and 35 years old who received the YFV17D yellow fever vaccine.

This clonotype showed up just a few times. The chain has TRBV5-1 and TRBJ1-1; TRBD1 is a possible D gene (6 bases). This CDR3 is 12 amino acids long. V shed 0 bases and J shed 11 bases, with 11 bases lying between them. Looked up from germline, CDR1 is SGHRS and CDR2 is YFSETQ. The CDR3 sequence is CASSLAGASAFF. The CDR3 DNA is TGCGCCAGCAGCTTGGCAGGGGCATCGGCTTTCTTT.

The chain uses TRBV9 and TRBJ2-3, with 7 bases that match TRBD1. The length of the CDR3 is 15 residues. After removal of 8 bases from V and 0 bases from J, the junction contained 9 bases not matched to a gene. CDR1 is SGDLS, CDR2 YYNGEE, per germline. This CDR3 reads CASSRSGGSTDTQYF. Written as DNA, the CDR3 is TGTGCCAGTTCAAGATCAGGGGGAAGCACAGATACGCAGTATTTT.

The gene calls are TRBV11-2 and TRBJ1-4; 9 bases agree with TRBD1. J gave up 5 bases and V 3 bases, and 10 bases lay outside the gene matches. This CDR3 has 17 amino acids. Germline V gene lookup returns CDR1 SGHAT and CDR2 FQNNGV. CDR3 bases: TGTGCCAGCAGCTTTCTTGGCGGACAGGGGTGGAATGAAAAACTGTTTTTT. Its protein product is CASSFLGGQGWNEKLFF.

This sequence joins TRBV19 and TRBJ1-5, with 7 bases aligning to TRBD1. CDR3 length: 15 residues. The germline V gene has CDR1 LNHDA and CDR2 SQIVND (reference sequence). V was clipped by 9 bases and J by 0 bases; unmatched bases: 8. CDR3 sequence: CASRPYRGSNQPQHF. The CDR3 DNA is TGTGCCAGCAGACCTTACAGGGGTAGCAATCAGCCCCAGCATTTT.

This clonotype was picked up a small number of times. This rearrangement joins TRBV7-8 to TRBJ2-2; 8 positions agree with TRBD1. The CDR3 spans 15 residues. From germline, CDR1 is SGHVS and CDR2 FQNEAQ. V was clipped by 4 bases and J by 6 bases; unmatched bases: 7. The CDR3 spells CASSSYGQGPGELFF. For the CDR3, the DNA is TGTGCCAGCAGCTCCTACGGACAGGGACCCGGGGAGCTGTTTTTT.

The V and J genes are TRBV5-1 and TRBJ2-3, with D hard to call. Trimming removed 2 bases at V and 4 bases at J, with 17 bases between. From germline, CDR1 is SGHRS and CDR2 YFSETQ. The CDR3 totals 16 residues. The CDR3 sequence is CASSFGDSWLADTQYF. For the CDR3, the DNA is TGCGCCAGCAGCTTCGGTGATAGCTGGTTGGCAGATACGCAGTATTTT.

This clonotype appeared a few times. The chain couples TRBV6-5 to TRBJ2-5; no definite D call. CDR1 is MNHEY and CDR2 is SVGAGI in the germline V gene. The CDR3 extends over 15 amino acids. Trimming shortened V by 0 bases and J by 7 bases, and 15 bases separated the two germline ends. CDR3 nucleotide sequence: TGTGCCAGCAGTTACTCGGCACGGGCGCGCGGGACCCAGTACTTC. Translating it yields CASSYSARARGTQYF.

The chain carries TRBV7-6 and TRBJ2-5, with a possible D match to TRBD2 (6 bases). Germline V gene data show CDR1 as SGHVS and CDR2 as FNYEAQ. V was clipped by 7 bases and J by 4 bases, with 13 bases between them. The CDR3 totals 13 residues. CDR3 sequence (DNA): TGTGCCAGCACCGGAGCGGGTCGAGAGACCCAGTACTTC. Its translation is CASTGAGRETQYF.

The sample holds a few counts of this clonotype. CDR3 nucleotides: TGTGCCAGCTCACCTGAAGATTGGAGCACTGAAGCTTTCTTT. Translated: CASSPEDWSTEAFF. The chain couples TRBV18 to TRBJ1-1, with D unresolved. Between the trimmed V and J ends, which lost 3 bases and 4 bases, there was a span of 12 bases. Germline V gene lookup returns CDR1 KGHSH and CDR2 LQKENI. The CDR3 extends over 14 amino acids.

The chain uses TRBV6-1 and TRBJ1-4, with 7 bases identical to TRBD1. This CDR3 has 13 amino acids. V lost 6 bases to trimming and J lost 7 bases; unmatched junction nucleotides: 5. Germline V gives CDR1 MNHNS, CDR2 SASEGT. CDR3 loop: CASRQGVGEKLFF. The CDR3 DNA reads as TGTGCCAGCAGGCAGGGGGTTGGTGAAAAACTGTTTTTT.